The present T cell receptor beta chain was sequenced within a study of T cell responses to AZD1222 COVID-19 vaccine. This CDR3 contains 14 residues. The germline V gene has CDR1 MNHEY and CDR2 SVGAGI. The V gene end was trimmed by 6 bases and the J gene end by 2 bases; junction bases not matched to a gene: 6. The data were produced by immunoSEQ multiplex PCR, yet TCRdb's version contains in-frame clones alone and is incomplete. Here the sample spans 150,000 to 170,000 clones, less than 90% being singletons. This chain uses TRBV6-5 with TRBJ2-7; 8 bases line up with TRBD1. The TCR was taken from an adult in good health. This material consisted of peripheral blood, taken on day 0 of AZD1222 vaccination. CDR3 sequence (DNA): TGTGCCAGCAGAAGGACAGGGTTTACCTACGAGCAGTACTTC. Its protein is CASRRTGFTYEQYF.